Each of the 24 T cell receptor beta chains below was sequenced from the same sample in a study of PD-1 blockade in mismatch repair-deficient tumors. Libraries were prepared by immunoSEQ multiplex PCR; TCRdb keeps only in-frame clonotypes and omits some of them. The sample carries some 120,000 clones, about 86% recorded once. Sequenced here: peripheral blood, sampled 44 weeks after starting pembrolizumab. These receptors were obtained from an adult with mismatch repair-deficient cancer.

The chain's CDR3 is CASSLDSGASTDTQYF. The DNA for the CDR3 is TGTGCCAGCAGCTTAGATAGCGGGGCTAGCACAGATACGCAGTATTTT. The genes are TRBV11-2 and TRBJ2-3; TRBD2 matches 8 bases. This CDR3 spans 16 amino acids. After removal of 0 bases from V and 0 bases from J, the junction contained 2 bases not matched to a gene. The germline gives CDR1 SGHAT, CDR2 FQNNGV.

The CDR3 bases are TGTGCCAGCAGCCCTTTACCGGGGACAGGTCTAAACGAGCAGTACTTC. This codes for CASSPLPGTGLNEQYF. The V gene is TRBV7-6, the J gene TRBJ2-7; the match to TRBD1 covers 8 bases. This CDR3 comprises 16 residues. After removal of 5 bases from V and 5 bases from J, the junction contained 14 bases not matched to a gene. The V gene's germline CDR1 is SGHVS and CDR2 FNYEAQ.

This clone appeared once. The CDR3 nucleotides are TGCGCCAGCAGCCAAGAGGGACAGTTTTTTGAGACCCAGTACTTC. Amino acids: CASSQEGQFFETQYF. The rearrangement joins TRBV4-1 to TRBJ2-5, with 7 bases that match TRBD1. The CDR3 is 15 amino acids. V dropped 0 bases and J dropped 5; count of bases not matched to a gene: 6. CDR1 is MGHRA, CDR2 YSYEKL, per germline.

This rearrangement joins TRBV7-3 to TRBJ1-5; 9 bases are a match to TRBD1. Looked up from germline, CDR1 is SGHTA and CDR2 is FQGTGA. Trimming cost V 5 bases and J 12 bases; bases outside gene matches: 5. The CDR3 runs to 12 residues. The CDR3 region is CASSADRGVQHF. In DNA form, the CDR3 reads TGTGCCAGCAGCGCCGACAGGGGGGTCCAGCATTTT.

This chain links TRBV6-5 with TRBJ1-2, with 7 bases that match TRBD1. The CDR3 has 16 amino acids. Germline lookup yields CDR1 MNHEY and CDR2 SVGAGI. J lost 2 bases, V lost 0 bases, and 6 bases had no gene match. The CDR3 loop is CASSYSQDRANYGYTF. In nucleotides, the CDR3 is TGTGCCAGCAGTTACTCGCAAGACAGGGCGAACTATGGCTACACCTTC.

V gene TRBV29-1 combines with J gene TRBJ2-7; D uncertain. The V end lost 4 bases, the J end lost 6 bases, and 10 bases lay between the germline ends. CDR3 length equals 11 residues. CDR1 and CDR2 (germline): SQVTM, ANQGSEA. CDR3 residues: CSVGFRSEQYF. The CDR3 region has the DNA TGCAGCGTTGGGTTTCGTAGCGAGCAGTACTTC.

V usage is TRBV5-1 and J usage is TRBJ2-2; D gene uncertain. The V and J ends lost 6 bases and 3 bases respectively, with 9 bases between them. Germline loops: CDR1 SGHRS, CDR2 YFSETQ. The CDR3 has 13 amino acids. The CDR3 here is CASTRADTGELFF. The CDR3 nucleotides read TGCGCCAGCACCCGTGCGGACACCGGGGAGCTGTTTTTT.

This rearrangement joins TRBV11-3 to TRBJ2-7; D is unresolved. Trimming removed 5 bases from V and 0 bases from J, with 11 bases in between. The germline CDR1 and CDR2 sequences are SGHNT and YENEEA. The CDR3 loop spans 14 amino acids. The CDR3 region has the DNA TGTGCCAGCAGCCTGCCTCTGAGCTCCTACGAGCAGTACTTC. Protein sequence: CASSLPLSSYEQYF.

The CDR3 here is CASRSTGSSYEQYF. The CDR3 DNA reads as TGTGCCAGCAGATCAACAGGGAGCTCCTACGAGCAGTACTTC. This rearrangement joins TRBV11-3 to TRBJ2-7, with a possible D match to TRBD1 (6 bases). The germline V gene has CDR1 SGHNT and CDR2 YENEEA. The V end lost 6 bases, the J end lost 0 bases, and 12 bases lay between the germline ends. This CDR3 spans 14 amino acids.

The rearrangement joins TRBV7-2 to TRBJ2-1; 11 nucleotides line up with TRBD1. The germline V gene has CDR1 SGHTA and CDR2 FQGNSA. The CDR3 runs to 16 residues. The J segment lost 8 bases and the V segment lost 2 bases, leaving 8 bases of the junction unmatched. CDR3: CASSLTGTGGSDEQFF. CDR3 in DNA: TGTGCCAGCAGCTTAACCGGGACAGGGGGTTCCGATGAGCAGTTCTTC.

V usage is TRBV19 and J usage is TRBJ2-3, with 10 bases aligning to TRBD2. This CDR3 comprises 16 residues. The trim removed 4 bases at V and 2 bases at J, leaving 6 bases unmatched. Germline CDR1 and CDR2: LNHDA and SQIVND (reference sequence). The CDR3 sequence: CASSKLTSGYTDTQYF. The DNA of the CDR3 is TGTGCCAGTAGTAAGTTGACTAGCGGGTACACAGATACGCAGTATTTT.

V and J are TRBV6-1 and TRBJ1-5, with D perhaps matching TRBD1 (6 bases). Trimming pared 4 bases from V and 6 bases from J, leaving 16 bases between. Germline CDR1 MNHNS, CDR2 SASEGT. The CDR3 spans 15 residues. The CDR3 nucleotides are TGTGCCAGCAGTGCGCTAACAGGGAGGAGTCAGCCCCAGCATTTT. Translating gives CASSALTGRSQPQHF.

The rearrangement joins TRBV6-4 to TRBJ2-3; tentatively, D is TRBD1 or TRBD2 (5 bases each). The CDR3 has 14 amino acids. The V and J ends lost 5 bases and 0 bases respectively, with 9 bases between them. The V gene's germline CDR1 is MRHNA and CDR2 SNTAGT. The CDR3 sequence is CASSFGGSTDTQYF. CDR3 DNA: TGTGCCAGCAGTTTTGGGGGAAGCACAGATACGCAGTATTTT.

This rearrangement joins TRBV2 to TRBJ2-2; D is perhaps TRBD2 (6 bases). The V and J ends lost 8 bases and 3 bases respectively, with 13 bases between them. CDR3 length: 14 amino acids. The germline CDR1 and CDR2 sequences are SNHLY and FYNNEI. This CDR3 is CASQGGVYTGELFF. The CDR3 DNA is TGTGCCAGCCAGGGAGGAGTATACACCGGGGAGCTGTTTTTT.

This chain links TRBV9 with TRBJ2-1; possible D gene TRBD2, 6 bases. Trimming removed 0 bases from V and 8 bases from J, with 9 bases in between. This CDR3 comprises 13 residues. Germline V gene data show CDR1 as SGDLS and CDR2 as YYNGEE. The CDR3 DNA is TGTGCCAGCAGCGTAGGCGGGACCGATGAGCAGTTCTTC. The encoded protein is CASSVGGTDEQFF.

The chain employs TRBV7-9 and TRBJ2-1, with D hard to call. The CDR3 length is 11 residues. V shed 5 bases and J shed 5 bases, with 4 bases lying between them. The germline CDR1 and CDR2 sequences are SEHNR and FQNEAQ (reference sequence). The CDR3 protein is CASSRNNEQFF. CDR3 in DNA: TGTGCCAGCAGCCGCAACAATGAGCAGTTCTTC.

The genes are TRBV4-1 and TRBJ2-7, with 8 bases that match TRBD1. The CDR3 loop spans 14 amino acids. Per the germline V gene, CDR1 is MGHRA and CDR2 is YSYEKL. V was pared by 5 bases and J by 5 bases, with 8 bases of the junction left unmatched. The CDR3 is CASSSRDRLNEQYF. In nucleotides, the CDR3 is TGCGCCAGCAGCTCCCGGGACAGGCTCAACGAGCAGTACTTC.

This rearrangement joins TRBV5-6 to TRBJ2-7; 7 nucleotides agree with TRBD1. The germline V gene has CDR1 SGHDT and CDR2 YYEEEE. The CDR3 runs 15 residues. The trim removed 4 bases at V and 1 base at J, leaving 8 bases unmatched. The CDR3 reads CASSTMGQLSYEQYF. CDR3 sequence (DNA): TGTGCCAGCAGCACGATGGGACAGCTTTCCTACGAGCAGTACTTC.

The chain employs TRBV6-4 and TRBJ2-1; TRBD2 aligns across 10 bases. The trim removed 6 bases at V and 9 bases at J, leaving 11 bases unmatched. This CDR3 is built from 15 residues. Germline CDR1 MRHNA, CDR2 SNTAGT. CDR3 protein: CASSVKPSGRSEQFF. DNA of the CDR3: TGTGCCAGCAGCGTAAAACCTAGCGGGAGATCTGAGCAGTTCTTC.

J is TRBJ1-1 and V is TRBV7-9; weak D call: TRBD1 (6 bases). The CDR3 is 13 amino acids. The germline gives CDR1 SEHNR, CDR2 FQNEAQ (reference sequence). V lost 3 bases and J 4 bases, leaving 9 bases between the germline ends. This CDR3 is CASSLGTSTEAFF. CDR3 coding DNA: TGTGCCAGCAGCTTGGGGACAAGCACTGAAGCTTTCTTT. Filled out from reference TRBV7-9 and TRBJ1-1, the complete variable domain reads DTGVSQNPRHKITKRGQNVTFRCDPISEHNRLYWYRQTLGQGPEFLTYFQNEAQLEKSRLLSDRFSAERPKGSFSTLEIQRTEQGDSAMYLCASSLGTSTEAFFGQGTRLTVV.

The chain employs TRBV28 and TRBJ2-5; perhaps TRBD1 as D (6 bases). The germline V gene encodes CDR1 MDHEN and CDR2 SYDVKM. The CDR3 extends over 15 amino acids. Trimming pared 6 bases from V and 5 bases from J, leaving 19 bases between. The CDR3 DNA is TGTGCCAGCAGACCCTTTATACCGAGGGGGGAGACCCAGTACTTC. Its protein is CASRPFIPRGETQYF.

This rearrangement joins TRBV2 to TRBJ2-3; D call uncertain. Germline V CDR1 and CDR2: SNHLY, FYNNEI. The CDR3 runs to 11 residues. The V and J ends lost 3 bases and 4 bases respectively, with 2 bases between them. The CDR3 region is CASSDADTQYF. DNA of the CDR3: TGTGCCAGCAGTGACGCAGATACGCAGTATTTT.

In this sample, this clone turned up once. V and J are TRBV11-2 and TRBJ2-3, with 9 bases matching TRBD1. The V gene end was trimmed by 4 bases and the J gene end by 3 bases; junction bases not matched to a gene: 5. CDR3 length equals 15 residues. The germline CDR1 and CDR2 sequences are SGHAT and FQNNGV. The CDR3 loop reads CASSSRDRETDTQYF. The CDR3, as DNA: TGTGCCAGCAGCTCCCGGGACAGGGAAACAGATACGCAGTATTTT.

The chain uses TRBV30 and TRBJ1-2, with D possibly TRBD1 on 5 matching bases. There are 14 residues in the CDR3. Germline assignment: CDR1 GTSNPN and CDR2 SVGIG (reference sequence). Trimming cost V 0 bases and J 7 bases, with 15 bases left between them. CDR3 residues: CAWSVRGSSGGYTF. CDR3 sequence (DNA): TGTGCCTGGAGTGTCCGGGGCTCGTCCGGTGGCTACACCTTC.